This T cell receptor beta chain was captured in a study of T cells in Graves' hyperthyroidism and ophthalmopathy. Study findings and constraints: Researchers found most expanded thyroid clonotypes above 0.001 in blood as well.

Amplification targeted TCR beta CDR3 regions from RNA transcripts. HTBI primers drove first-round RT-PCR of the TCR CDR3. Via MiXCR, TCRdb re-called the multiplex PCR reads, giving one row per CDR3 protein. The sample lists 300,000 to 450,000 distinct CDR3 sequences; 15% to 18% were seen once. Per the germline V gene, CDR1 is MNHNS and CDR2 is SASEGT. Trimming at V came to 7 bases and at J to 3 bases, leaving 11 bases not matched to a gene. The CDR3 totals 16 residues. Patients showing uncontrolled infection, other autoimmune disease, pregnancy or lactation were ineligible. This clonotype was counted a few times. Its specificity is not known.

This clonotype originated in a young woman with Graves' hyperthyroidism that later progressed to Graves' ophthalmopathy. This chain links TRBV6-1 with TRBJ1-1, with 10 positions matching TRBD1. Sequenced material: blood. The CDR3 DNA reads TGTGCCAGCATTCCTAATACCGGGACAGGGGACACTGAAGCTTTCTTT. This codes for CASIPNTGTGDTEAFF.